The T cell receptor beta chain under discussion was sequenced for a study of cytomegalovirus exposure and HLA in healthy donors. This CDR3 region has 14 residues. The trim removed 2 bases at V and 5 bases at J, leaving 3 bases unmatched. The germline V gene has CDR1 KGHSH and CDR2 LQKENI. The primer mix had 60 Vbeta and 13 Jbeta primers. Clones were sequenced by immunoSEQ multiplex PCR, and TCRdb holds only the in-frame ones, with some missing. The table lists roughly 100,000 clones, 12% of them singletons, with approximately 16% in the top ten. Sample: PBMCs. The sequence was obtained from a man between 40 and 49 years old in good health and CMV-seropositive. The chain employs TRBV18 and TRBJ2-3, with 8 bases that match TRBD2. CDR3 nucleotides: TGTGCCAGCTCACCAGGGCGGGAGGAAGATACGCAGTATTTT. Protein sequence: CASSPGREEDTQYF.